This section outlines one T cell receptor (beta chain) sequence together with its context. Its specificity is not known. The junction and the germline gene differ at one end; a read error may be behind it. The CDR3 is 14 amino acids. Germline V gene data show CDR1 as LNHNV and CDR2 as YYDKDF (reference sequence). These data are taken from a study of cytomegalovirus exposure and HLA in healthy donors. Regarding the study as a whole: Later analysis identified several of the most significant clusters that appeared linked to common viral pathogens. In an earlier analysis, most TCR beta V segments were productive about 87% or about 30% of the time. It was taken for granted in presence/absence analyses that sequencing depth across donors was roughly uniform.

Vbeta (60) and Jbeta (13) primers were used in the PCR. Sequencing was performed with immunoSEQ multiplex PCR; in TCRdb, only in-frame clones are kept and a portion is missing. The sample has about 150,000 clones; roughly 80% are singletons. The TCR originated in a man aged 18 to 35 in good health and CMV-seronegative. Sequencing used PBMCs. This sequence joins TRBV15 and TRBJ2-7; 7 bases agree with TRBD2. The CDR3 is CATSRGTRGYAQYF. The CDR3 bases are TGTGCCACCAGCAGAGGGACTAGGGGTTACGCGCAGTACTTC. Drawing the rest from reference TRBV15 and TRBJ2-7, the complete variable domain is DAMVIQNPRYQVTQFGKPVTLSCSQTLNHNVMYWYQQKSSQAPKLLFHYYDKDFNNEADTPDNFQSRRPNTSFCFLDIRSPGLGDTAMYLCATSRGTRGYAQYFGPGTRLTVT.